This is a list of T cell receptor beta chains from one sample in a study of blood T cell repertoires in COVID-19. Sequencing used immunoSEQ multiplex PCR; TCRdb keeps in-frame clones, though not all of them. The repertoire consists of 130,000 or so clones, with 85% to 90% occurring once and the leading ten covering about 8%. The material sequenced was peripheral blood. Source of these receptors: a woman aged 60-75 years with acute or convalescent COVID-19. Each CDR3 is given with its conserved first and last residue. The order of the fields is clone size, D gene, V gene, J gene, CDR3 DNA, CDR3 protein. The D gene is left open where the match is weak. For some rows the clone size is stated as once, few or many, or as a class when expanded; others skip it.

clone size: .
D gene: TRBD1
V gene: TRBV28
J gene: TRBJ1-6
CDR3 DNA: TGTGCCAGCAGTTCCGCCGGGACAGGTGATAATTCACCCCTCCACTTT
CDR3 protein: CASSSAGTGDNSPLHF

clone size: .
D gene: TRBD1
V gene: TRBV11-3
J gene: TRBJ1-2
CDR3 DNA: TGTGCCAGCAGCCTAACGGCCGGAGGACAGGCCTATGGCTACACCTTC
CDR3 protein: CASSLTAGGQAYGYTF

clone size: .
D gene: .
V gene: TRBV20-1
J gene: TRBJ1-1
CDR3 DNA: TGCAGTGCTGGGCGGGGTACTGAAGCTTTCTTT
CDR3 protein: CSAGRGTEAFF

clone size: .
D gene: .
V gene: TRBV9
J gene: TRBJ2-2
CDR3 DNA: TGTGCCAGCAGCGTAGGGTCGGGGAACACCGGGGAGCTGTTTTTT
CDR3 protein: CASSVGSGNTGELFF

clone size: .
D gene: TRBD2
V gene: TRBV15
J gene: TRBJ2-3
CDR3 DNA: TGTGCCACCAGCAGAGATAGGCTAGCGGATCAGTATTTT
CDR3 protein: CATSRDRLADQYF

clone size: once
D gene: TRBD2
V gene: TRBV5-4
J gene: TRBJ2-5
CDR3 DNA: TGTGCCAGCAGCTTAGGACTAGCGGGGGCCTTAGAAGAGACCCAGTACTTC
CDR3 protein: CASSLGLAGALEETQYF

clone size: .
D gene: TRBD1
V gene: TRBV14
J gene: TRBJ1-1
CDR3 DNA: TGTGCCAGCAGCCAATACGGCCAGGGGGAAAGAGGGACTGAAGCTTTCTTT
CDR3 protein: CASSQYGQGERGTEAFF

clone size: .
D gene: .
V gene: TRBV6-5
J gene: TRBJ1-2
CDR3 DNA: TGTGCCAGCAACCCGCTCGGGGGATCTAACTATGGCTACACCTTC
CDR3 protein: CASNPLGGSNYGYTF

clone size: few
D gene: .
V gene: TRBV6-5
J gene: TRBJ1-3
CDR3 DNA: TGTGCCAGCAGTTACGGAGGTGGAAACACCATATATTTT
CDR3 protein: CASSYGGGNTIYF

clone size: .
D gene: .
V gene: TRBV4-1
J gene: TRBJ1-1
CDR3 DNA: TGCGCCAGCAGCCAAGATCGAGGGAGTACTGAAGCTTTCTTT
CDR3 protein: CASSQDRGSTEAFF

clone size: .
D gene: TRBD1
V gene: TRBV10-3
J gene: TRBJ1-4
CDR3 DNA: TGTGCCATCAGTCCCGGGACAGGCCCTGCAACTAATGAAAAACTGTTTTTT
CDR3 protein: CAISPGTGPATNEKLFF

clone size: .
D gene: TRBD1
V gene: TRBV6-2/TRBV6-3
J gene: TRBJ1-6
CDR3 DNA: TGTGCCAGCAGTTCGGGACAGGGGAGGTCACCCCTCCACTTT
CDR3 protein: CASSSGQGRSPLHF

clone size: few
D gene: TRBD1
V gene: TRBV11-3
J gene: TRBJ1-2
CDR3 DNA: TGTGCCAGCAGCTTAGCTGGGACAGACTATGGCTACACCTTC
CDR3 protein: CASSLAGTDYGYTF

clone size: .
D gene: .
V gene: TRBV5-8
J gene: TRBJ1-2
CDR3 DNA: TGTGCCAGCAGCTTGGTGGCCCCGTTCTATGGCTACACCTTC
CDR3 protein: CASSLVAPFYGYTF

clone size: .
D gene: TRBD2
V gene: TRBV3-1/TRBV3-2
J gene: TRBJ2-7
CDR3 DNA: TGTGCCAGCAGCCCCTCGGGGGGGACGTACGAGCAGTACTTC
CDR3 protein: CASSPSGGTYEQYF

clone size: .
D gene: .
V gene: TRBV3-1/TRBV3-2
J gene: TRBJ2-5
CDR3 DNA: TGTGCCAGCAGCCCAGCTAGCTTGCCGAGGAAAGAGACCCAGTACTTC
CDR3 protein: CASSPASLPRKETQYF

clone size: .
D gene: .
V gene: TRBV25-1
J gene: TRBJ2-3
CDR3 DNA: TGTGCCAGCAGTGATTCCGTCACAGATACGCAGTATTTT
CDR3 protein: CASSDSVTDTQYF

clone size: .
D gene: .
V gene: TRBV7-3
J gene: TRBJ2-1
CDR3 DNA: TGTGCCAGCAGCTTGAACCGGGACAATGAGCAGTTCTTC
CDR3 protein: CASSLNRDNEQFF

clone size: .
D gene: TRBD2
V gene: TRBV6-6
J gene: TRBJ2-5
CDR3 DNA: TGTGCCAGCAGTTTTCGGACTAGCGGAGGGGAGACCCAGTACTTC
CDR3 protein: CASSFRTSGGETQYF

clone size: .
D gene: .
V gene: TRBV11-3
J gene: TRBJ1-2
CDR3 DNA: TGTGCCAGCAGCTTGACAGAGGCCGGCTATGGCTACACCTTC
CDR3 protein: CASSLTEAGYGYTF

clone size: .
D gene: .
V gene: TRBV7-9
J gene: TRBJ2-7
CDR3 DNA: TGTGCCAGCAGCTTAGTGGGAGGACACGAGCAGTACTTC
CDR3 protein: CASSLVGGHEQYF

clone size: once
D gene: .
V gene: TRBV15
J gene: TRBJ2-1
CDR3 DNA: TGTGCCACCAGCAGAGCTTGGCGGGGCCCGTACAATGAGCAGTTCTTC
CDR3 protein: CATSRAWRGPYNEQFF

clone size: .
D gene: .
V gene: TRBV5-4
J gene: TRBJ1-1
CDR3 DNA: TGTGCCAGCAGCTTGCCACAGATTAACACTGAAGCTTTCTTT
CDR3 protein: CASSLPQINTEAFF

clone size: .
D gene: .
V gene: TRBV7-6
J gene: TRBJ1-3
CDR3 DNA: TGTGCCAGCAGCTTAGAGAGGCATGCCTCTGGAAACACCATATATTTT
CDR3 protein: CASSLERHASGNTIYF

clone size: .
D gene: .
V gene: TRBV7-9
J gene: TRBJ2-5
CDR3 DNA: TGTGCCAGCAGCTCAGGACTCGACGAGACCCAGTACTTC
CDR3 protein: CASSSGLDETQYF

clone size: .
D gene: .
V gene: TRBV5-1
J gene: TRBJ2-1
CDR3 DNA: TGCGCCAGCAGCCAGATTTTGGGTGGCGGGGCTATTAATGAGCAGTTCTTC
CDR3 protein: CASSQILGGGAINEQFF

clone size: .
D gene: .
V gene: TRBV4-2
J gene: TRBJ1-2
CDR3 DNA: TGTGCCAGCAGCCCACCACAGGGTAACTATGGCTACACCTTC
CDR3 protein: CASSPPQGNYGYTF

clone size: .
D gene: .
V gene: TRBV3-1/TRBV3-2
J gene: TRBJ1-2
CDR3 DNA: TGTGCCAGCAGCCAAGATGTCCAGGGATACTATGGCTACACCTTC
CDR3 protein: CASSQDVQGYYGYTF

clone size: .
D gene: TRBD1
V gene: TRBV7-9
J gene: TRBJ1-2
CDR3 DNA: TGTGCCAGCAGCTTTTTGACAGGGAACACTAACTATGGCTACACCTTC
CDR3 protein: CASSFLTGNTNYGYTF

clone size: .
D gene: TRBD1
V gene: TRBV9
J gene: TRBJ2-3
CDR3 DNA: TGTGCCAGCAGCTCGGGACAGGGAAATACGCAGTATTTT
CDR3 protein: CASSSGQGNTQYF

clone size: .
D gene: .
V gene: TRBV11-2
J gene: TRBJ2-3
CDR3 DNA: TGTGCCAGCAGCTTAACGAGCGGACTAACAGATACGCAGTATTTT
CDR3 protein: CASSLTSGLTDTQYF

clone size: .
D gene: TRBD2
V gene: TRBV14
J gene: TRBJ2-1
CDR3 DNA: TGTGCCAGCAGCCGTAGCGGGGGTCGTTACAATGAGCAGTTCTTC
CDR3 protein: CASSRSGGRYNEQFF

clone size: .
D gene: .
V gene: TRBV12-5
J gene: TRBJ2-2
CDR3 DNA: TGTGCTAGTGCCACTGCGACAGGGAACACCGGGGAGCTGTTTTTT
CDR3 protein: CASATATGNTGELFF

clone size: .
D gene: .
V gene: TRBV7-9
J gene: TRBJ2-3
CDR3 DNA: TGTGCCAGCAGCTTAGGGGGGGGCTGGGGCACAGATACGCAGTATTTT
CDR3 protein: CASSLGGGWGTDTQYF

clone size: .
D gene: TRBD1
V gene: TRBV11-2
J gene: TRBJ1-1
CDR3 DNA: TGTGCCAGCAGCTTAACGGGACAGCTAAAACAAGCTTTCTTT
CDR3 protein: CASSLTGQLKQAFF

clone size: .
D gene: TRBD2
V gene: TRBV12-3/TRBV12-4
J gene: TRBJ2-1
CDR3 DNA: TGTGCCAGCAGTTTGAGCGAGGGGACTACACAGTTCTTC
CDR3 protein: CASSLSEGTTQFF

clone size: .
D gene: TRBD2
V gene: TRBV5-1
J gene: TRBJ2-1
CDR3 DNA: TGCGCCAGCAGCTTCATAGCGGGGCCTAGGGATGAGCAGTTCTTC
CDR3 protein: CASSFIAGPRDEQFF

clone size: .
D gene: TRBD2
V gene: TRBV9
J gene: TRBJ2-7
CDR3 DNA: TGTGCCAGCAGCGTCCTTGGCGGGGGCGAGCAGTACTTC
CDR3 protein: CASSVLGGGEQYF

clone size: .
D gene: .
V gene: TRBV6-5
J gene: TRBJ2-6
CDR3 DNA: TGTGCCAGCAGTTATGACAGCTCTGGGGCCAACGTCCTGACTTTC
CDR3 protein: CASSYDSSGANVLTF

clone size: .
D gene: TRBD2
V gene: TRBV19
J gene: TRBJ2-1
CDR3 DNA: TGTGCCAGTAGTATAGACGATCTAGCGGGGGCCTACAATGAGCAGTTCTTC
CDR3 protein: CASSIDDLAGAYNEQFF